These 8 T cell receptor beta chains originate from one sample sequenced in a study of blood T cells in healthy people across ages. The use of a sample-barcoded 5' primer and a J-beta primer mix characterized a second PCR of about 7 to 12 cycles. One entry per CDR3 protein, called by TCRdb with MiXCR from the 5' RACE reads. The data show just under 750,000 distinct CDR3 sequences, 22% seen once. Specimen: blood. The receptors originated from a man between 65 and 85 years old in good health.

This clonotype has a handful of counts. The chain carries TRBV5-5 and TRBJ1-1; unclear D gene. CDR3 length equals 14 residues. Trimming cost V 0 bases and J 11 bases, with 17 bases left between them. Germline V gene lookup returns CDR1 SGHKS and CDR2 YYEKEE (reference sequence). The chain's CDR3 is CASSLEPGVWGAFF. The CDR3 DNA reads TGTGCCAGCAGCTTGGAGCCCGGGGTATGGGGTGCTTTCTTT.

This clonotype was seen a few times. The gene calls are TRBV6-1 and TRBJ2-7; weak D call: TRBD2 (5 bases). V dropped 2 bases and J dropped 0 bases, with 11 bases sitting between them. Germline V gene data show CDR1 as MNHNS and CDR2 as SASEGT. This CDR3 is 15 amino acids long. Written as DNA, the CDR3 is TGTGCCAGCAGTGAATACGGGGTAATCTCCTACGAGCAGTACTTC. Protein sequence: CASSEYGVISYEQYF.

A note on this clonotype: A much larger clonotype is one base distant, so this may be a read error. In this CDR3 the conserved last residue, phenylalanine or tryptophan, is missing, so a read error is likely. The chain carries TRBV11-2 and TRBJ2-3; TRBD1 is a possible D gene (6 bases). Germline assignment: CDR1 SGHAT and CDR2 FQNNGV. Trimming pared 5 bases from V and 2 bases from J, leaving 14 bases between. This CDR3 spans 15 amino acids. CDR3 sequence: CASSPGRGITDTQYI. In DNA, the CDR3 is TGTGCCAGCAGCCCAGGAAGGGGGATCACAGATACGCAGTATATT.

In this sample, this clonotype turned up a few times. V is TRBV20-1 and J is TRBJ2-3; 11 bases are shared with TRBD2. The germline V gene has CDR1 DFQATT and CDR2 SNEGSKA (reference sequence). The CDR3 consists of 12 residues. The CDR3 region has the DNA TGCAGCTTTAGCGGGGGGGTAGATACGCAGTATTTT. It specifies CSFSGGVDTQYF.

This clonotype has only a few counts. The rearrangement joins TRBV27 to TRBJ2-5; 11 nucleotides agree with TRBD2. The J call may be mistaken, given a closer DNA end match to TRBJ2-1. Germline loops: CDR1 MNHEY, CDR2 SMNVEV (reference sequence). The CDR3 totals 16 residues. The CDR3 protein is CASSLTSGIGRDEQFF. CDR3 nucleotides: TGTGCCAGCAGTTTGACTAGCGGGATTGGCAGGGATGAGCAGTTCTTC.

The chain employs TRBV25-1 and TRBJ2-1; D gene unclear. The germline V gene encodes CDR1 MGHDK and CDR2 SYGVNS. The CDR3 consists of 11 residues. V was cut by 4 bases and J by 10 bases, with 8 bases left in between. The CDR3 DNA reads as TGTGCCAGCAGTGGAGGTTTAGAGCAGTTCTTC. It encodes CASSGGLEQFF.

The chain carries TRBV5-1 and TRBJ1-1, with D unresolved. CDR1 is SGHRS, CDR2 YFSETQ, per germline. V gave up 0 bases and J gave up 4 bases, with 10 bases separating them. The CDR3 contains 14 residues. CDR3 sequence: CASSLGLEATEAFF. CDR3 DNA sequence: TGCGCCAGCAGCTTGGGATTGGAGGCCACTGAAGCTTTCTTT.

In its sample, this clonotype was seen a few times. This chain links TRBV20-1 with TRBJ2-2; D is unresolved. Looked up from germline, CDR1 is DFQATT and CDR2 is SNEGSKA (reference sequence). Trimming pared 4 bases from V and 8 bases from J, leaving 14 bases between. The CDR3 is 13 residues long. The CDR3 here is CSATHLAAGELFF. As DNA, the CDR3 is TGCAGTGCTACTCACTTAGCTGCTGGGGAGCTGTTTTTT.